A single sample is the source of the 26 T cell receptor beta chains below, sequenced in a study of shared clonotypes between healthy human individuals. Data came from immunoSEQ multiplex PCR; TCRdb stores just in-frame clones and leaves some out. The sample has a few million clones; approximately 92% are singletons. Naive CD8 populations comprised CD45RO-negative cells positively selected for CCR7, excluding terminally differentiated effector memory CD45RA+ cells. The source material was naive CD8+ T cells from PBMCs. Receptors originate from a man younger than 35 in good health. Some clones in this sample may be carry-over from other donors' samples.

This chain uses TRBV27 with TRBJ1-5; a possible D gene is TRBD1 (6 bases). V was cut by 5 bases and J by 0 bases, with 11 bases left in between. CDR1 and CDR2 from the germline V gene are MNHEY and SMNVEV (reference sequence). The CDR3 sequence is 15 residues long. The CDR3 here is CASSEGGHSNQPQHF. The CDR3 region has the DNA TGTGCCAGCAGTGAAGGGGGGCATAGCAATCAGCCCCAGCATTTT.

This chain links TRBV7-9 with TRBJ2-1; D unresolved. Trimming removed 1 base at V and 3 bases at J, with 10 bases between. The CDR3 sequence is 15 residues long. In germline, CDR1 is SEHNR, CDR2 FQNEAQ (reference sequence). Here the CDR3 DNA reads TGTGCCAGCAGCTTAGATATCTGGGGCTACAATGAGCAGTTCTTC. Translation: CASSLDIWGYNEQFF.

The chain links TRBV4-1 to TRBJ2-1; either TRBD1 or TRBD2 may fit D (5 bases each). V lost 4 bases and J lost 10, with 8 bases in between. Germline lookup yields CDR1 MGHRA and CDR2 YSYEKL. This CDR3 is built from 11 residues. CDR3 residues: CASSPGREQFF. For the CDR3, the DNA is TGCGCCAGCAGCCCGGGGCGGGAGCAGTTCTTC.

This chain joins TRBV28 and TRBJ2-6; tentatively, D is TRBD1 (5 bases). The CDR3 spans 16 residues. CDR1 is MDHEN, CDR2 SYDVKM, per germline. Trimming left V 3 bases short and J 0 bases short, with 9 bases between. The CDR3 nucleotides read TGTGCCAGCAGTTTTGCCGGACACTCTGGGGCCAACGTCCTGACTTTC. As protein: CASSFAGHSGANVLTF.

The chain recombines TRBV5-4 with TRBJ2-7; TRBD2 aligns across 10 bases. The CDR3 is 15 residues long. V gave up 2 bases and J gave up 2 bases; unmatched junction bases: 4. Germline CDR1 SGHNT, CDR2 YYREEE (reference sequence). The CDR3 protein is CASSLTGTSAYEQYF. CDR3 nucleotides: TGTGCCAGCAGCTTAACCGGGACTAGCGCCTACGAGCAGTACTTC.

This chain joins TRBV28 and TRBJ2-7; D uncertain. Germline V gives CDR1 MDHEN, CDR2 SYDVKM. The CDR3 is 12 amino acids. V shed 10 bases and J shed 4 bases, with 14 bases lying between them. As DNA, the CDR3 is TGTGCCACCGAAATGAGTGGTTACGAGCAGTACTTC. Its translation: CATEMSGYEQYF.

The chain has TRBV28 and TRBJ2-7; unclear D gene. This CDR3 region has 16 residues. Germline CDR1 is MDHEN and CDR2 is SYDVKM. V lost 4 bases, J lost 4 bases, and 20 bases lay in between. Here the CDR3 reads CASSSRYADVGYEQYF. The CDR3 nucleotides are TGTGCCAGCAGTTCTAGATATGCCGACGTGGGGTACGAGCAGTACTTC.

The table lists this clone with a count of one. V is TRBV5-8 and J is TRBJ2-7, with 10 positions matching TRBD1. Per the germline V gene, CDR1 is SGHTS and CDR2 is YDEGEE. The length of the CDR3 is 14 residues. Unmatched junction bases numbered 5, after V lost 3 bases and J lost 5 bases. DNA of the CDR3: TGTGCCAGCAGCTACCGGGACAGGGGCCACGAGCAGTACTTC. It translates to CASSYRDRGHEQYF.

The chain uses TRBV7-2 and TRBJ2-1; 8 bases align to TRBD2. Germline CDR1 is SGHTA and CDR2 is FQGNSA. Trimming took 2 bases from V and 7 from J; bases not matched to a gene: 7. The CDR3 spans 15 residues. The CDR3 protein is CASSLSGSTRNEQFF. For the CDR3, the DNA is TGTGCCAGCAGCTTAAGCGGGAGCACTAGGAATGAGCAGTTCTTC.

The CDR3 sequence: CATSWWTGEQYF. The CDR3 coding sequence is TGTGCCACCAGCTGGTGGACTGGAGAGCAGTACTTC. The rearrangement joins TRBV15 to TRBJ2-7; TRBD2 might be the D (5 bases). The CDR3 has 12 residues. Germline CDR1 reads LNHNV; CDR2 reads YYDKDF (reference sequence). V was cut by 5 bases and J by 7 bases, with 12 bases left in between.

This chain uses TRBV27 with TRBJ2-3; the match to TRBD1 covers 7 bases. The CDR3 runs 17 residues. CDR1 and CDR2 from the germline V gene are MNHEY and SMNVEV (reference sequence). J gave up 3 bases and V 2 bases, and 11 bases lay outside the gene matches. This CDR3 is CASSLKLGRQGTDTQYF. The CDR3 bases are TGTGCCAGCAGTTTAAAGTTGGGAAGACAGGGAACAGATACGCAGTATTTT.

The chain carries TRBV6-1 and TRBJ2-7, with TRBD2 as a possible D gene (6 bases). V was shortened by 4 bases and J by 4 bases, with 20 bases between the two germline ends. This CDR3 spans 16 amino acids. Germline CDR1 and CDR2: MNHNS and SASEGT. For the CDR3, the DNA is TGTGCCAGCAGTGGAACAGCTGGGAGGCCTATTTACGAGCAGTACTTC. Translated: CASSGTAGRPIYEQYF.

CDR3 residues: CASSLDRGGTQYF. The CDR3 DNA reads TGCGCCAGCAGCTTGGACCGCGGAGGGACGCAGTATTTT. V usage is TRBV5-1 and J usage is TRBJ2-3; a weak D match, TRBD2 (6 bases). CDR1 and CDR2 from the germline V gene are SGHRS and YFSETQ. The length of the CDR3 is 13 residues. The V gene lost 0 bases and the J gene lost 9 bases, with 11 bases spanning the gap. Variable domain in full (rest from reference TRBV5-1 and TRBJ2-3): KAGVTQTPRYLIKTRGQQVTLSCSPISGHRSVSWYQQTPGQGLQFLFEYFSETQRNKGNFPGRFSGRQFSNSRSEMNVSTLELGDSALYLCASSLDRGGTQYFGPGTRLTVL.

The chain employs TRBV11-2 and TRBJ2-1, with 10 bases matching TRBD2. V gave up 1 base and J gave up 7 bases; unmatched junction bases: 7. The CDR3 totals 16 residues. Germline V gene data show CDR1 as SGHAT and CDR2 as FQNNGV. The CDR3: CASSLALAGVGNEQFF. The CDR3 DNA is TGTGCCAGCAGCTTAGCCCTAGCGGGAGTAGGAAATGAGCAGTTCTTC.

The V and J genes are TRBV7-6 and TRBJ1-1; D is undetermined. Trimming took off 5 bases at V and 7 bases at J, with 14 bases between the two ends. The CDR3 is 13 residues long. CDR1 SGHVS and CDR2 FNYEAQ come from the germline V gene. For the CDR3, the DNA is TGTGCCAGCAGCCTGGGCGGTGGTAGTGAAGCTTTCTTT. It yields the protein CASSLGGGSEAFF.

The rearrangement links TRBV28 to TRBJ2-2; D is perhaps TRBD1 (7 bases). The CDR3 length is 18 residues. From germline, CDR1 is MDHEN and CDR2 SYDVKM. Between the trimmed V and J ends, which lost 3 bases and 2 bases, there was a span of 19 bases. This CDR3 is CASSLRDSLFGNTGELFF. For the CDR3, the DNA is TGTGCCAGCAGTTTGCGGGACAGCCTCTTTGGTAACACCGGGGAGCTGTTTTTT.

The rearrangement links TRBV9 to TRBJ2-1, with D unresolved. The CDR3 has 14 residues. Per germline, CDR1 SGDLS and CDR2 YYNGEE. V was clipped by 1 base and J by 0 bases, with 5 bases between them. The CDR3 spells CASSVLGSYNEQFF. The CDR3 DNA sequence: TGTGCCAGCAGCGTACTGGGCTCCTACAATGAGCAGTTCTTC.

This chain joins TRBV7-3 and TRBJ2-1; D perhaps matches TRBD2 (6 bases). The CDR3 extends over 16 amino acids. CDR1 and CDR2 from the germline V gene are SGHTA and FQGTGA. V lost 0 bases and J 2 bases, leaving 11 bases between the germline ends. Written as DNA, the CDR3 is TGTGCCAGCAGCTTAACGCAGCGGGTCCCCTACAATGAGCAGTTCTTC. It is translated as CASSLTQRVPYNEQFF.

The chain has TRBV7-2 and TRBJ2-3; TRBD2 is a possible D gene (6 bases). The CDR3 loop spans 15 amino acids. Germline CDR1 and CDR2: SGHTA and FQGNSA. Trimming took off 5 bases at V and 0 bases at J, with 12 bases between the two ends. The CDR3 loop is CASSILAASTDTQYF. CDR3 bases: TGTGCCAGCAGCATTTTAGCGGCAAGCACAGATACGCAGTATTTT.

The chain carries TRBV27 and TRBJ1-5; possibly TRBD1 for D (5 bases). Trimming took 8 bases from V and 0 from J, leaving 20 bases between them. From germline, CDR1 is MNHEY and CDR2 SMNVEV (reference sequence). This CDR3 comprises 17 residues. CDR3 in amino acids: CASGAISLQGSNQPQHF. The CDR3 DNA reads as TGTGCCAGCGGGGCCATATCGTTGCAGGGTAGCAATCAGCCCCAGCATTTT.

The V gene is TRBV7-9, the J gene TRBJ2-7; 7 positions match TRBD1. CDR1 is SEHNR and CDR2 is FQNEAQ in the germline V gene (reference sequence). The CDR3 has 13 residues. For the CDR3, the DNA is TGTGCGGGATGGGACAGCACCAACTACGAGCAGTACTTC. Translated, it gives CAGWDSTNYEQYF.

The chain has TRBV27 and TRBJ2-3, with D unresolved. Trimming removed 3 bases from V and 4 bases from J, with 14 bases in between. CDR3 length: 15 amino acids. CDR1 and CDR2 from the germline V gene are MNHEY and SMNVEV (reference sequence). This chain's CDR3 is CASSLWAAVSDTQYF. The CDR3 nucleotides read TGTGCCAGCAGTTTGTGGGCGGCGGTGTCAGATACGCAGTATTTT.

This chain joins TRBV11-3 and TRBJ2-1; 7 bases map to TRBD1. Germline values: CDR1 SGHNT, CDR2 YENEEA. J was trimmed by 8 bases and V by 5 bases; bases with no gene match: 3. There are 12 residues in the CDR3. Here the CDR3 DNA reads TGTGCCAGCAGCCGTACAGGGGATGAGCAGTTCTTC. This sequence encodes CASSRTGDEQFF.

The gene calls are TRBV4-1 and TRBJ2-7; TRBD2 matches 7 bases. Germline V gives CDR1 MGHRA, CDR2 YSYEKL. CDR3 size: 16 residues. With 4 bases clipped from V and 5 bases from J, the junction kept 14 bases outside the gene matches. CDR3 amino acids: CASSPYAASGLDEQYF. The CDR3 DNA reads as TGCGCCAGCAGCCCCTACGCCGCTAGCGGACTCGACGAGCAGTACTTC.

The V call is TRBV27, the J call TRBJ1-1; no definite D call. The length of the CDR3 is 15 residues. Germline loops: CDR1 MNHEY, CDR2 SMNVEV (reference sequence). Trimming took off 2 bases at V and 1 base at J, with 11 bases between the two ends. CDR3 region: CASSLDSSGNTEAFF. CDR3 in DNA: TGTGCCAGCAGTTTAGACTCTTCGGGGAACACTGAAGCTTTCTTT.

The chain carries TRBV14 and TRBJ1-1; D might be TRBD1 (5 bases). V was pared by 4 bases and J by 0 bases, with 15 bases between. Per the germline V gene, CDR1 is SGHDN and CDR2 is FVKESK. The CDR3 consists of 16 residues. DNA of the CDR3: TGTGCCAGCAGCCCCGGGACGAGGAGCATGAACACTGAAGCTTTCTTT. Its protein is CASSPGTRSMNTEAFF. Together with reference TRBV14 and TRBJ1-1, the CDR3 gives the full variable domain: EAGVTQFPSHSVIEKGQTVTLRCDPISGHDNLYWYRRVMGKEIKFLLHFVKESKQDESGMPNNRFLAERTGGTYSTLKVQPAELEDSGVYFCASSPGTRSMNTEAFFGQGTRLTVV.